Described below is a single T cell receptor (beta chain) sequence and its context. Antigen: not known. Generated by immunoSEQ multiplex PCR, the TCRdb table keeps only in-frame clones and is missing some. The sample comprises over 70,000 clones, 86% of which are singletons, and around 5% rests with the top ten. The sample is drawn from a study of cytotoxic CD8 clonotypes in ibrutinib-treated CLL. Study results and limitations: Lymph node repertoires were not studied, and sampling times were unmatched. At ibrutinib response, clonality increased, and at progression it declined back toward baseline. Clonotypes that were public were uncommon, and they contracted or stayed stable on treatment.

This TCR was recovered from a human donor with chronic lymphocytic leukemia. The sequencing used PBMCs, collected before ibrutinib treatment.

The CDR3 reads CSVGGLGSYEQYF. In DNA form, the CDR3 reads TGCAGCGTTGGGGGGCTTGGCTCCTACGAGCAGTACTTC. The chain couples TRBV29-1 to TRBJ2-7, with D perhaps matching TRBD1 (6 bases). The CDR3 spans 13 residues. Germline V gives CDR1 SQVTM, CDR2 ANQGSEA. V was shortened by 4 bases and J by 0 bases, with 10 bases between the two germline ends.